This T cell receptor beta chain originates from a study of shared clonotypes between healthy human individuals. Trimming removed 4 bases from V and 2 bases from J; junction bases left unmatched: 5. The CDR3 contains 15 residues. Germline V gene lookup returns CDR1 MGHRA and CDR2 YSYEKL. Only in-frame clones appear in the TCRdb table, and some are missing; sequencing was by immunoSEQ multiplex PCR. The sample lists some 740,000 clones, 90% to 95% occurring once. Positively selected for CCR7, the CD45RO-negative cells used as naive CD8 cells excluded terminally differentiated effector memory CD45RA+ cells.

This clonotype originated in a young man in good health. The gene calls are TRBV4-1 and TRBJ2-3; TRBD2 matches 8 bases. The source material was naive CD8+ T cells sorted from blood. The CDR3 is CASSRREGSTDTQYF. The CDR3 nucleotides read TGCGCCAGCAGCCGACGGGAGGGATCCACAGATACGCAGTATTTT.